The clone carrying this TCR beta chain was seen only a few times. Antigen specificity is unknown. Libraries were prepared by immunoSEQ multiplex PCR; TCRdb keeps only in-frame clonotypes and omits some of them. The sample holds 150,000 to 190,000 clones, under 95% seen once. These data are taken from a study of OX40 agonist ivuxolimab in advanced cancers. Turning to the study itself: With ivuxolimab, an agonistic anti-OX40 (CD134) antibody, patients were treated. Study results and limitations: Some nonresponders also had low normalized T-cell clonal expansion. More expanded clones were found, on average, in CD8+ than in CD4+ T cells. The authors did not determine the antigen specificity of the expanded peripheral T cells.

Trimming cost V 6 bases and J 10 bases, with 13 bases left between them. Germline CDR1 is MNHEY and CDR2 is SVGAGI. The CDR3 length is 11 residues. Sequenced here: CD4+ or CD8+ T cells sorted from blood, sampled in a trial of the OX40 agonist ivuxolimab. The rearrangement uses TRBV6-5 and TRBJ2-7; D assignment may be TRBD1 or TRBD2 (6 bases each). This receptor was obtained from an adult with an advanced solid tumor such as melanoma, head and neck, liver or kidney cancer. CDR3 in amino acids: CASRDSGPQYF. The CDR3 DNA sequence: TGTGCCAGCAGGGACAGCGGGCCCCAGTACTTC.